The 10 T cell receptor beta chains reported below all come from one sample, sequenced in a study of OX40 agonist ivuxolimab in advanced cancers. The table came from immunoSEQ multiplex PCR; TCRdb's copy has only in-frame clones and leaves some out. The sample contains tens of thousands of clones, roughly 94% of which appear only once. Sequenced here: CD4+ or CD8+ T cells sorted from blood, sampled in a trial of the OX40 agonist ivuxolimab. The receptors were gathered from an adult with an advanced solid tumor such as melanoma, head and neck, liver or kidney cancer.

CDR3 sequence: CASSGTGGSYNEQFF. Here the CDR3 DNA reads TGTGCCAGCAGCGGTACAGGGGGCTCCTACAATGAGCAGTTCTTC. The V and J genes are TRBV9 and TRBJ2-1; TRBD1 matches at 8 bases. Trimming at V came to 3 bases and at J to 0 bases, leaving 2 bases not matched to a gene. The germline V gene encodes CDR1 SGDLS and CDR2 YYNGEE. The CDR3 is 15 residues long.

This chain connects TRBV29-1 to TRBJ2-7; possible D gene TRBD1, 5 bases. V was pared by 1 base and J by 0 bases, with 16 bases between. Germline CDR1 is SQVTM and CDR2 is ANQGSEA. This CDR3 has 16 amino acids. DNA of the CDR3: TGCAGCGTTGAAGGGATTGGGGCCGAAGGCTCCTACGAGCAGTACTTC. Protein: CSVEGIGAEGSYEQYF.

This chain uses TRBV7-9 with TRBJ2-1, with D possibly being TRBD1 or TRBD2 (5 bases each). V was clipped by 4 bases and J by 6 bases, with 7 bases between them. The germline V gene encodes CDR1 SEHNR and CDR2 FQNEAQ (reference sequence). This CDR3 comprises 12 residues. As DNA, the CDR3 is TGTGCCAGCAGCTATGGGGGCAATGAGCAGTTCTTC. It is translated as CASSYGGNEQFF.

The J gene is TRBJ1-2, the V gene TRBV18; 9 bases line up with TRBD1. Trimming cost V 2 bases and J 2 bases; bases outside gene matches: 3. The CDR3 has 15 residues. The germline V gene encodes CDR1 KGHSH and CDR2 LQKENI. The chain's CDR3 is CASSPSGTGNYGYTF. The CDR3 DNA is TGTGCCAGCTCACCATCCGGGACAGGGAACTATGGCTACACCTTC.

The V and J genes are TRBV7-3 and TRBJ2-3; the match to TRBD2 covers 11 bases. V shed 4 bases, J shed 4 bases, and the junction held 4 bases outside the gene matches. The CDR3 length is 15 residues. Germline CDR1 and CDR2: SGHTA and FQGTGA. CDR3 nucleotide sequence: TGTGCCAGCAGCTACACTAGCGGGAGTTCAGATACGCAGTATTTT. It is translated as CASSYTSGSSDTQYF.

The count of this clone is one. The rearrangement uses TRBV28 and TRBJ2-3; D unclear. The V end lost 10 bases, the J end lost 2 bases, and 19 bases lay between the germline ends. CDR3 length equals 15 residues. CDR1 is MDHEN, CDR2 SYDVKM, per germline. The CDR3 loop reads CATDGPQTLTDTQYF. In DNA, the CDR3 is TGTGCCACCGATGGACCTCAAACTCTCACAGATACGCAGTATTTT. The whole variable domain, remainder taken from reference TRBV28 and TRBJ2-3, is DVKVTQSSRYLVKRTGEKVFLECVQDMDHENMFWYRQDPGLGLRLIYFSYDVKMKEKGDIPEGYSVSREKKERFSLILESASTNQTSMYLCATDGPQTLTDTQYFGPGTRLTVL.

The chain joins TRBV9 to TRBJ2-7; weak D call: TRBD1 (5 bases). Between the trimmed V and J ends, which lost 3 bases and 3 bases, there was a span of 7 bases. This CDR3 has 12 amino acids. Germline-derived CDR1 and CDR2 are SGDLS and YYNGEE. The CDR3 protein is CASSGDSYEQYF. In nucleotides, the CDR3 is TGTGCCAGCAGCGGCGACAGCTACGAGCAGTACTTC.

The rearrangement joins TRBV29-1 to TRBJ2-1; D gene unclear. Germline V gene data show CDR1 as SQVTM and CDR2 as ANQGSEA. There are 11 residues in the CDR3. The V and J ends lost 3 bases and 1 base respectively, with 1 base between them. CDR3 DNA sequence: TGCAGCGTTGAGTCCTACAATGAGCAGTTCTTC. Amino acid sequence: CSVESYNEQFF.

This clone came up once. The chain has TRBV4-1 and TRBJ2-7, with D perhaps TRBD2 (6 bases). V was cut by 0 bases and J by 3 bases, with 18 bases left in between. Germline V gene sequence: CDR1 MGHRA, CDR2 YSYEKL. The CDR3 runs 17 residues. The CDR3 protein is CASSQEEGYGDRYEQYF. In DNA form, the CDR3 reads TGCGCCAGCAGCCAAGAGGAGGGGTACGGGGATCGCTACGAGCAGTACTTC.

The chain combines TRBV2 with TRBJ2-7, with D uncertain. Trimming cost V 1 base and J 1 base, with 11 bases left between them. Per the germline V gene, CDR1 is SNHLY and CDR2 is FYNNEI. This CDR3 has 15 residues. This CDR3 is CASSEVLSTSYEQYF. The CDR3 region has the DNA TGTGCCAGCAGTGAAGTTTTATCCACTTCCTACGAGCAGTACTTC.